The 31 T cell receptor beta chains below all came from one sample that was sequenced in a study of blood T cell repertoires in COVID-19. Repertoires were generated with immunoSEQ multiplex PCR, while TCRdb's copy carries only in-frame clones and drops some. The table shows approximately 170,000 clones, with more than 75% occurring only once. Sample: peripheral blood. The receptors derive from a man in his 60s with active or convalescent COVID-19.

The rearrangement joins TRBV28 to TRBJ2-1; 7 bases align to TRBD1. Germline lookup yields CDR1 MDHEN and CDR2 SYDVKM. V shed 3 bases, J shed 7 bases, and the junction held 9 bases outside the gene matches. The CDR3 extends over 15 amino acids. The CDR3 here is CASSLGDRALNEQFF. DNA of the CDR3: TGTGCCAGCAGTTTGGGTGACAGGGCTCTTAATGAGCAGTTCTTC.

The chain is built from TRBV18 and TRBJ2-1; 7 bases are shared with TRBD2. This CDR3 is built from 18 residues. V shed 6 bases and J 1 base; nucleotides not matched to a gene: 15. Germline V CDR1 and CDR2: KGHSH, LQKENI. The CDR3 nucleotides are TGTGCCAGCTCTCCTAACTATCCGGGCGGGAGTTCCTACAATGAGCAGTTCTTC. Protein: CASSPNYPGGSSYNEQFF.

This chain links TRBV29-1 with TRBJ2-2; 15 nucleotides match TRBD2. CDR3 size: 17 residues. Germline V gene lookup returns CDR1 SQVTM and CDR2 ANQGSEA. V was clipped by 4 bases and J by 2 bases; unmatched bases: 5. The CDR3 loop is CSVGTSGRALNTGELFF. In DNA, the CDR3 is TGCAGCGTTGGGACTAGCGGGAGGGCCCTAAACACCGGGGAGCTGTTTTTT.

The chain employs TRBV18 and TRBJ2-7; 11 bases agree with TRBD1. The junction had 8 bases not matched to a gene; V was cut back by 6 bases and J by 7 bases. The CDR3 totals 14 residues. Germline CDR1 and CDR2: KGHSH and LQKENI. This CDR3 is CASSPGQGAGEQYF. CDR3 in DNA: TGTGCCAGCTCCCCCGGACAGGGGGCGGGTGAGCAGTACTTC.

DNA for the CDR3: TGTGCCAGCAGTTACTCCGACACAGGGGCCTACGAGCAGTACTTC. Translated: CASSYSDTGAYEQYF. V usage is TRBV6-5 and J usage is TRBJ2-7; 7 bases match TRBD1. Germline trimming cut 0 bases from V and 2 bases from J; bases unmatched to any gene: 4. Per germline, CDR1 MNHEY and CDR2 SVGAGI. CDR3 length: 15 amino acids.

The rearrangement joins TRBV6-5 to TRBJ1-3; perhaps TRBD1 as D (5 bases). Germline V gene lookup returns CDR1 MNHEY and CDR2 SVGAGI. The CDR3 contains 13 residues. V shed 2 bases and J shed 3 bases, with 5 bases lying between them. The CDR3 DNA sequence: TGTGCCAGCAGTTACGACAGTGGAAACACCATATATTTT. Its protein is CASSYDSGNTIYF.

This clone has a single count. The chain couples TRBV7-2 to TRBJ2-3, with D maybe TRBD2 (6 bases). The CDR3 has 14 residues. Germline CDR1 SGHTA, CDR2 FQGNSA. Trimming took 3 bases from V and 6 from J, leaving 13 bases between them. CDR3 DNA: TGTGCCAGCAGCTTGAGGGACTCGGGGGATACGCAGTATTTT. Its translation is CASSLRDSGDTQYF.

V usage is TRBV5-1 and J usage is TRBJ2-6; TRBD1 aligns across 9 bases. From germline, CDR1 is SGHRS and CDR2 YFSETQ. CDR3 length: 17 amino acids. With 4 bases clipped from V and 2 bases from J, the junction kept 7 bases outside the gene matches. CDR3 in DNA: TGCGCCAGCAGCCGGGACAGGGAGGTGACTGGGGCCAACGTCCTGACTTTC. Translating gives CASSRDREVTGANVLTF.

The V call is TRBV19, the J call TRBJ1-2; D is uncertain. The CDR3 is made up of 15 amino acids. Germline CDR1 and CDR2: LNHDA and SQIVND (reference sequence). The germline V and J ends were trimmed by 3 bases and 3 bases, with 14 bases remaining between them. The CDR3 is CASSIYPGAHYGYTF. Written as DNA, the CDR3 is TGTGCCAGTAGTATTTACCCGGGTGCCCACTATGGCTACACCTTC.

This chain connects TRBV15 to TRBJ2-7; D unclear. The CDR3 contains 14 residues. V dropped 0 bases and J dropped 10 bases, with 16 bases sitting between them. Per the germline V gene, CDR1 is LNHNV and CDR2 is YYDKDF (reference sequence). As DNA, the CDR3 is TGTGCCACCAGCAGAGAAGATGGCCCACGCGGACAGTACTTC. Amino acid sequence: CATSREDGPRGQYF.

V usage is TRBV4-1 and J usage is TRBJ2-1; 7 bases agree with TRBD1. Germline trimming cut 3 bases from V and 6 bases from J; bases unmatched to any gene: 11. CDR3 length: 16 amino acids. Germline CDR1 is MGHRA and CDR2 is YSYEKL. DNA for the CDR3: TGCGCCAGCAGCCACTCCGGGACAGAGAAATCCAATGAGCAGTTCTTC. It codes for CASSHSGTEKSNEQFF.

Here the CDR3 DNA reads TGCGCCAGCAGCTTGGCCGGGGGGGTAAATGAAAAACTGTTTTTT. Residues: CASSLAGGVNEKLFF. The V and J genes are TRBV5-1 and TRBJ1-4; tentatively, D is TRBD1 (5 bases). Trimming took 0 bases from V and 5 from J, leaving 11 bases between them. This CDR3 region has 15 residues. CDR1 is SGHRS and CDR2 is YFSETQ in the germline V gene.

The chain recombines TRBV7-9 with TRBJ2-1; 8 bases agree with TRBD2. The CDR3 runs 17 residues. Germline loops: CDR1 SEHNR, CDR2 FQNEAQ (reference sequence). V shed 5 bases and J 2 bases; nucleotides not matched to a gene: 11. CDR3 bases: TGTGCCAGCAGCGTCCGGACTCCGCGGGGGGCCTACAATGAGCAGTTCTTC. Protein sequence: CASSVRTPRGAYNEQFF. Using reference TRBV7-9 and TRBJ2-1 for the parts outside the CDR3, the full variable domain is DTGVSQNPRHKITKRGQNVTFRCDPISEHNRLYWYRQTLGQGPEFLTYFQNEAQLEKSRLLSDRFSAERPKGSFSTLEIQRTEQGDSAMYLCASSVRTPRGAYNEQFFGPGTRLTVL.

V is TRBV3-1 (or the pseudogene TRBV3-2) and J is TRBJ1-5; no clear D. Germline-derived CDR1 and CDR2 are LGHDT and YNNKEL (reference sequence). V lost 0 bases and J lost 3, with 18 bases in between. The CDR3 sequence is 18 residues long. The CDR3 region is CASSQELTAVVYNQPQHF. The CDR3 nucleotides read TGTGCCAGCAGCCAAGAGTTAACAGCCGTTGTCTACAATCAGCCCCAGCATTTT.

The rearrangement uses TRBV21-1 and TRBJ2-7; the D call TRBD2 from the table was never checked on the DNA. TRBV21-1 is marked as a pseudogene. CDR3 length equals 15 residues. Written as DNA, the CDR3 is TGTGCCAGCAGGGGGACTAGCGGGAGAGGTCACGAGCAGTACTTC. Translated: CASRGTSGRGHEQYF.

The chain carries TRBV18 and TRBJ2-3; D gene ambiguous. CDR1 is KGHSH, CDR2 LQKENI, per germline. Trimming pared 4 bases from V and 4 bases from J, leaving 12 bases between. The CDR3 is made up of 14 amino acids. The CDR3 sequence is CASSLLVEADTQYF. The CDR3 DNA reads as TGTGCCAGCTCACTGCTAGTTGAGGCAGATACGCAGTATTTT.

V usage is TRBV5-4 and J usage is TRBJ2-1; D is possibly TRBD2 (7 bases). V dropped 6 bases and J dropped 12 bases, with 19 bases sitting between them. Per the germline V gene, CDR1 is SGHNT and CDR2 is YYREEE (reference sequence). The CDR3 extends over 13 amino acids. The CDR3 coding sequence is TGTGCCAGCACCCCGAGGGGGGGCGGGAGGCAGTTCTTC. It yields the protein CASTPRGGGRQFF.

The chain uses TRBV7-9 and TRBJ1-6, with TRBD1 identical over 7 bases. Germline V gives CDR1 SEHNR, CDR2 FQNEAQ (reference sequence). V lost 5 bases, J lost 9 bases, and 13 bases stayed unmatched. The CDR3 totals 16 residues. In DNA, the CDR3 is TGTGCCAGCAGCCCCCGCGGCGGGACAGTGTTTTCACCCCTCCACTTT. Translating it yields CASSPRGGTVFSPLHF.

The chain recombines TRBV27 with TRBJ2-3; 7 bases agree with TRBD1. Per the germline V gene, CDR1 is MNHEY and CDR2 is SMNVEV (reference sequence). V dropped 4 bases and J dropped 4; count of bases not matched to a gene: 5. The CDR3 covers 14 residues. CDR3 region: CASSYTGVADTQYF. DNA of the CDR3: TGTGCCAGCAGTTATACAGGGGTTGCAGATACGCAGTATTTT.

The rearrangement uses TRBV9 and TRBJ2-3; 10 nucleotides align to TRBD2. V lost 2 bases to trimming and J lost 1 base; unmatched junction nucleotides: 1. The CDR3 has 15 residues. The V gene's germline CDR1 is SGDLS and CDR2 YYNGEE. The CDR3 region is CASSVSGGRTDTQYF. CDR3 coding DNA: TGTGCCAGCAGCGTTAGCGGGGGGCGCACAGATACGCAGTATTTT.

This clone has just a few counts. The chain recombines TRBV30 with TRBJ1-2; maybe TRBD1 (5 bases). The CDR3 is made up of 20 amino acids. Germline loops: CDR1 GTSNPN, CDR2 SVGIG (reference sequence). V lost 2 bases to trimming and J lost 0 bases, with 28 bases between them. In DNA form, the CDR3 reads TGTGCCTGGAGTTCAACGACTGTTAGGGGATTTCGGATAACTAACTATGGCTACACCTTC. As protein: CAWSSTTVRGFRITNYGYTF.

This clone appeared once. The V and J genes are TRBV10-3 and TRBJ1-3, with 9 bases matching TRBD1. Germline CDR1 ENHRY, CDR2 SYGVKD. With 11 bases clipped from V and 3 bases from J, the junction kept 5 bases outside the gene matches. The CDR3 length is 13 residues. The CDR3 loop reads CAVRDRDGNTIYF. As DNA, the CDR3 is TGTGCCGTCCGGGACAGGGATGGAAACACCATATATTTT.

The genes are TRBV29-1 and TRBJ1-2; TRBD1 aligns across 10 bases. V lost 8 bases and J lost 4; bases outside the gene matches: 10. Germline V gives CDR1 SQVTM, CDR2 ANQGSEA. This CDR3 region has 14 residues. CDR3 nucleotide sequence: TGCAGCACCCGGACAGGGGGTATATCCTATGGCTACACCTTC. It specifies CSTRTGGISYGYTF.

This chain connects TRBV7-9 to TRBJ1-1; D gene uncertain. Germline CDR1 reads SEHNR; CDR2 reads FQNEAQ (reference sequence). The CDR3 covers 15 residues. The V end lost 5 bases, the J end lost 5 bases, and 18 bases lay between the germline ends. CDR3 sequence (DNA): TGTGCCAGCAGCGATCCCTCTCGGGGTGGGACTGAAGCTTTCTTT. This translates into CASSDPSRGGTEAFF.

This clone was observed a single time. This chain connects TRBV18 to TRBJ1-4; D not certain. Per the germline V gene, CDR1 is KGHSH and CDR2 is LQKENI. Trimming took off 5 bases at V and 8 bases at J, with 12 bases between the two ends. There are 13 residues in the CDR3. The CDR3 region is CASSSTWAEKLFF. CDR3 DNA sequence: TGTGCCAGCTCATCGACATGGGCGGAAAAACTGTTTTTT.

The chain uses TRBV29-1 and TRBJ1-4; perhaps TRBD1 as D (6 bases). Per the germline V gene, CDR1 is SQVTM and CDR2 is ANQGSEA. The CDR3 runs to 13 residues. Deletions cut 3 bases from V and 6 bases from J, with 11 bases between. This CDR3 reads CSVEAGADEKLFF. CDR3 nucleotide sequence: TGCAGCGTTGAGGCAGGGGCGGATGAAAAACTGTTTTTT.

The chain couples TRBV5-6 to TRBJ1-2; 7 nucleotides line up with TRBD1. After removal of 4 bases from V and 4 bases from J, the junction contained 4 bases not matched to a gene. Germline CDR1 SGHDT, CDR2 YYEEEE. The CDR3 loop spans 13 amino acids. The CDR3, as DNA: TGTGCCAGCAGCGCCGGGACAGTCTATGGCTACACCTTC. Translated, it gives CASSAGTVYGYTF.

This rearrangement joins TRBV4-2 to TRBJ1-1; 9 positions agree with TRBD1. The J segment lost 5 bases and the V segment lost 3 bases, leaving 4 bases of the junction unmatched. Germline loops: CDR1 LGHNA, CDR2 YNFKEQ. The CDR3 extends over 14 amino acids. The CDR3 here is CASSQGQGRTEAFF. The CDR3, as DNA: TGTGCCAGCAGCCAGGGACAGGGAAGGACTGAAGCTTTCTTT.

The chain employs TRBV9 and TRBJ1-2, with 10 positions matching TRBD1. This CDR3 is 17 amino acids long. V dropped 0 bases and J dropped 7; count of bases not matched to a gene: 12. The germline gives CDR1 SGDLS, CDR2 YYNGEE. The CDR3 spells CASSVAERYRDRGGYTF. CDR3 DNA: TGTGCCAGCAGCGTAGCGGAGAGGTACCGGGACAGGGGTGGCTACACCTTC. The full variable domain, its missing parts supplied by reference TRBV9 and TRBJ1-2, is DSGVTQTPKHLITATGQRVTLRCSPRSGDLSVYWYQQSLDQGLQFLIQYYNGEERAKGNILERFSAQQFPDLHSELNLSSLELGDSALYFCASSVAERYRDRGGYTFGSGTRLTVV.

The chain recombines TRBV19 with TRBJ2-7; a weak D match, TRBD1 (6 bases). CDR3 length: 13 amino acids. Germline V CDR1 and CDR2: LNHDA, SQIVND (reference sequence). Trimming took off 2 bases at V and 2 bases at J, with 7 bases between the two ends. For the CDR3, the DNA is TGTGCCAGTAGTATAACAGGGCCCTACGAGCAGTACTTC. As protein: CASSITGPYEQYF.

The rearrangement joins TRBV18 to TRBJ2-5, with TRBD1 as a possible D gene (6 bases). V was pared by 2 bases and J by 2 bases, with 12 bases between. The CDR3 runs to 15 residues. The germline V gene has CDR1 KGHSH and CDR2 LQKENI. The CDR3 spells CASSPYQGTQETQYF. The CDR3 DNA sequence: TGTGCCAGCTCACCATATCAGGGGACGCAAGAGACCCAGTACTTC.